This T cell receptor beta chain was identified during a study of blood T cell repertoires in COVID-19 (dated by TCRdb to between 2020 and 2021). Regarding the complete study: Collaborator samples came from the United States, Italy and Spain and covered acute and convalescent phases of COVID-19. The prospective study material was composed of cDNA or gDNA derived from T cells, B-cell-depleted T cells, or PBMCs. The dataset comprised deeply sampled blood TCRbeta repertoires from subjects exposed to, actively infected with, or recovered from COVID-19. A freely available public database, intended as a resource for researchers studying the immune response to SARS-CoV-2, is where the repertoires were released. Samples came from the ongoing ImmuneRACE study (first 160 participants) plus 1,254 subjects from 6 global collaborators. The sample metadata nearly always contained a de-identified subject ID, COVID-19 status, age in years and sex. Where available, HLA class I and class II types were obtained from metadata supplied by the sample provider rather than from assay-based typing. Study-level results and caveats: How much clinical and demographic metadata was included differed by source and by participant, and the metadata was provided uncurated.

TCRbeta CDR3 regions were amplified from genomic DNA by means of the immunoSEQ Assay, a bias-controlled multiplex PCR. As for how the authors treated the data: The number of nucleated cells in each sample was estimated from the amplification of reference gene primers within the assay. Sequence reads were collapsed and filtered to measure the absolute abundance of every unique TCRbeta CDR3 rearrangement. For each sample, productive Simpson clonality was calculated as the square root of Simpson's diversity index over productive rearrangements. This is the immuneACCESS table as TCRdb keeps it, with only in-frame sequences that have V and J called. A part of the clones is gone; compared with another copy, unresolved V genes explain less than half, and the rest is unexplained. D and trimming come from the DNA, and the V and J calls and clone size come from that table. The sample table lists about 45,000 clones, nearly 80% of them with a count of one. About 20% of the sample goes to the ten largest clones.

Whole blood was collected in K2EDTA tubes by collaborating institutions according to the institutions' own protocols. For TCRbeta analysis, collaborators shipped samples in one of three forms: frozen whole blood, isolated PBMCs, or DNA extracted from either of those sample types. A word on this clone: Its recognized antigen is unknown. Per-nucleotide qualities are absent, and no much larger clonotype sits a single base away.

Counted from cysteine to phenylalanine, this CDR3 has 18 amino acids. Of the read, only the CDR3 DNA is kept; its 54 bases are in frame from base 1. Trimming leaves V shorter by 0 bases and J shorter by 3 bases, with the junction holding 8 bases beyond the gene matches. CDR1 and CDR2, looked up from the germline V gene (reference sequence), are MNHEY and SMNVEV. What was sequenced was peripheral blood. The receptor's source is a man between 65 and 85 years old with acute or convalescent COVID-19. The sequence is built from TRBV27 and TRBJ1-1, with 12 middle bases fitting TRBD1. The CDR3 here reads CASSLSGDRGHRDTEAFF. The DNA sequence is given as TGTGCCAGCAGTTTATCGGGGGACAGGGGGCATCGGGACACTGAAGCTTTCTTT.